The present TCR beta chain was sequenced within a study of control samples from healthy donors and cancer patients (TCRdb year 2020). This clone is considered medium-sized (0.01 to 0.1%). Its binding antigen is unknown. No base quality values were provided; no much bigger clone lies one nucleotide off. Receptor libraries were prepared by the immunoSEQ multiplex PCR assay. The source is immuneACCESS, and TCRdb retained only in-frame sequences with V and J called. Part of the clones is not carried over; for the studies checked, unresolved V genes explain less than half of this, and the remainder is unexplained. The sample profile shows more than 20,000 clones; roughly 93% of them were found once. The top ten constitute about an eighth of the sample. The CDR3 runs 14 residues from the cysteine to the phenylalanine. The read is trimmed to its CDR3 DNA, 42 bases read in frame from base 1.

Recombination linked TRBV21-1 to TRBJ1-1; TRBD1, the D gene given by the table, was not confirmed from the DNA. TRBV21-1 is a recognized pseudogene. The clonotype was recovered from a man aged 50-60 years with lung cancer. The sequencing input was PBMCs. The CDR3 has the sequence CASTLIQGSTEAFF. In nucleotides, the sequence is TGTGCCAGCACTCTCATACAGGGGAGCACTGAAGCTTTCTTT.